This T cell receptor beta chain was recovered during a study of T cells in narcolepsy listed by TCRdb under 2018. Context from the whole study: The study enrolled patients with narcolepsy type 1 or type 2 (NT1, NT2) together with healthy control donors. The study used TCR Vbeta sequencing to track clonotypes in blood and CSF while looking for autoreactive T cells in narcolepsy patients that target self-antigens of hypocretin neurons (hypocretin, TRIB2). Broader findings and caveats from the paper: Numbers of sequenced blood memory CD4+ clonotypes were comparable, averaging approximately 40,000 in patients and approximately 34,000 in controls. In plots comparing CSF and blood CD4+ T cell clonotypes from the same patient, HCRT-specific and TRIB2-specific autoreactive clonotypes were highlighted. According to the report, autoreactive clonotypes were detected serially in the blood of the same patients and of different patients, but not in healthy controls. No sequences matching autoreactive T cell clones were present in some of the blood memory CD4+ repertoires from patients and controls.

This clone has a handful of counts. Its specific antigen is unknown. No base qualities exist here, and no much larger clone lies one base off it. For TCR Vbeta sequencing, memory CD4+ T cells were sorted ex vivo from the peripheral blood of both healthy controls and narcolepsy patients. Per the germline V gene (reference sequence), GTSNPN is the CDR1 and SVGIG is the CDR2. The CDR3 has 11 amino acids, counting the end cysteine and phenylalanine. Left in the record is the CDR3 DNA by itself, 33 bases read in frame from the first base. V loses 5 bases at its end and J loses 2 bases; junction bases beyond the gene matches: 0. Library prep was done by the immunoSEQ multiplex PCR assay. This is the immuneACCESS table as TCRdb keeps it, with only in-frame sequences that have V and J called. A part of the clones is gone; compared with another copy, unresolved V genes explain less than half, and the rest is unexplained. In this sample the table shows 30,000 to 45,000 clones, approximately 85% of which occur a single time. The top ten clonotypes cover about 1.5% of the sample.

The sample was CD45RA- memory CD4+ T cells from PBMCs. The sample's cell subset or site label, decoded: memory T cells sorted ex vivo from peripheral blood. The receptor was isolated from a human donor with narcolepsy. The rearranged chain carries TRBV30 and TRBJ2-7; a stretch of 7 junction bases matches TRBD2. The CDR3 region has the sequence CAWGGAYEQYF. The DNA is TGTGCCTGGGGGGGGGCCTACGAGCAGTACTTC.